One sample yielded the 15 T cell receptor beta chains listed below, sequenced in a study of vaccination and CD4 T cells after COVID-19. These receptors have no identified antigens. Documented treatment: approximately nine-day PBMC culture with coronavirus spike peptide pools or control peptides (ViraFEST assay). At the Johns Hopkins FTIC core, DNA taken from cultured CD4+ T cells was sequenced by way of the Oncomine TCR Beta short-read assay. TCRdb re-called the PCR reads with MiXCR, one entry per CDR3 protein. The table has 10,000 to 15,000 distinct CDR3 sequences, roughly 48% seen once. The sequenced sample was CD4+ T cells from blood, cultured in vitro. Receptors were obtained from a human donor who had recovered from COVID-19.

This sequence joins TRBV28 and TRBJ2-1, with D possibly TRBD2 on 5 matching bases. V was pared by 4 bases and J by 3 bases, with 22 bases between. Germline CDR1 MDHEN, CDR2 SYDVKM. The CDR3 is made up of 18 amino acids. The CDR3 region is CASSSPPKRRWVYNEQFF. As DNA, the CDR3 is TGTGCCAGCAGTTCCCCCCCTAAGCGGAGGTGGGTCTACAATGAGCAGTTCTTC.

This clonotype was picked up a small number of times. This sequence joins TRBV6-2 or TRBV6-3 and TRBJ2-1; possible D gene TRBD2, 5 bases. The CDR3 loop spans 15 amino acids. V dropped 4 bases and J dropped 7 bases, with 17 bases sitting between them. CDR1 and CDR2 from the germline V gene are MNHEY and SVGEGT. CDR3 protein: CASSFLATEGNEQFF. The CDR3 nucleotides are TGTGCCAGCAGTTTTCTAGCAACAGAAGGGAATGAGCAGTTCTTC.

This chain uses TRBV12-5 with TRBJ1-6; D remains ambiguous. CDR1 and CDR2 from the germline V gene are LGHNT and FRNRAP. Trimming left V 5 bases short and J 13 bases short, with 12 bases between. CDR3 length: 12 residues. The CDR3 bases are TGTGCTAGTGGTGTTGGGGTACCCCCCCTCCACTTT. It translates to CASGVGVPPLHF.

The chain has TRBV2 and TRBJ2-1; 7 nucleotides align to TRBD1. Trimming removed 7 bases from V and 7 bases from J; junction bases left unmatched: 7. The CDR3 extends over 13 amino acids. The germline CDR1 and CDR2 sequences are SNHLY and FYNNEI. The CDR3 protein is CASMRQGRNEQFF. In DNA form, the CDR3 reads TGTGCCAGCATGAGACAGGGTAGGAATGAGCAGTTCTTC.

This CDR3 is CASSGTSLGGGNQPQHF. The CDR3 nucleotides are TGTGCCAGCAGTGGGACCTCGTTAGGGGGAGGCAATCAGCCCCAGCATTTT. This chain connects TRBV28 to TRBJ1-5, with a weak D call TRBD1 (6 bases). Per the germline V gene, CDR1 is MDHEN and CDR2 is SYDVKM. Trimming stripped 5 bases from V and 2 bases from J, with 19 bases between. CDR3 length: 17 residues.

This clonotype appeared a few times. The chain links TRBV7-8 to TRBJ1-6, with TRBD1 matching over 7 bases. Looked up from germline, CDR1 is SGHVS and CDR2 is FQNEAQ. The CDR3 contains 14 residues. V gave up 5 bases and J gave up 8 bases; unmatched junction bases: 6. CDR3: CASSLTGFDSPLHF. The CDR3 DNA follows: TGTGCCAGCAGCCTGACAGGGTTTGATTCACCCCTCCACTTT.

The chain is built from TRBV18 and TRBJ1-1; possibly TRBD1 for D (5 bases). V lost 2 bases, J lost 5 bases, and 6 bases lay in between. The CDR3 extends over 12 amino acids. Per the germline V gene, CDR1 is KGHSH and CDR2 is LQKENI. DNA for the CDR3: TGTGCCAGCTCACCAAAGGGGACTGAAGCTTTCTTT. Its protein product is CASSPKGTEAFF.

V usage is TRBV6-2 or TRBV6-3 and J usage is TRBJ1-3, with D possibly being TRBD1 (5 bases). This CDR3 comprises 15 residues. CDR1 and CDR2 (germline): MNHEY, SVGEGT. Trimming left V 2 bases short and J 0 bases short, with 8 bases between. This CDR3 reads CASSYRRGSGNTIYF. DNA for the CDR3: TGTGCCAGCAGTTACCGGAGGGGCTCTGGAAACACCATATATTTT.

The CDR3 nucleotides are TGTGCCAGCAGTTCGACCCTGACAGGGAGGGGATATCAGCCCCAGCATTTT. Its translation is CASSSTLTGRGYQPQHF. This chain connects TRBV6-2 or TRBV6-3 to TRBJ1-5, with 7 bases that match TRBD1. The CDR3 spans 17 residues. Germline CDR1 reads MNHEY; CDR2 reads SVGEGT. Trimming cost V 4 bases and J 5 bases; bases outside gene matches: 14.

This chain joins TRBV7-6 and TRBJ1-2; 7 bases match TRBD1. Germline trimming cut 6 bases from V and 4 bases from J; bases unmatched to any gene: 11. Germline V CDR1 and CDR2: SGHVS, FNYEAQ. CDR3 size: 15 residues. The CDR3 protein is CASSRDRGTVYGYTF. DNA of the CDR3: TGTGCCAGCAGTAGGGACAGAGGAACGGTCTATGGCTACACCTTC.

The CDR3 loop is CASSTEGSYNEQFF. The CDR3, as DNA: TGTGCCAGTTCTACAGAGGGGAGCTACAATGAGCAGTTCTTC. The rearrangement links TRBV12-3 or TRBV12-4 to TRBJ2-1; D may be TRBD1 or TRBD2 (5 bases each). V was shortened by 9 bases and J by 3 bases, with 15 bases between the two germline ends. The length of the CDR3 is 14 residues.

This clonotype is large within its sample. The chain employs TRBV7-2 and TRBJ1-5; D is unresolved. Germline V lookup: CDR1 SGHTA, CDR2 FQGNSA. Trimming pared 5 bases from V and 0 bases from J, leaving 8 bases between. CDR3 length equals 14 residues. The CDR3 protein is CASSPYYSNQPQHF. DNA for the CDR3: TGTGCCAGCAGCCCTTATTATAGCAATCAGCCCCAGCATTTT.

The rearrangement links TRBV21-1 to TRBJ1-2; no check of the table's D call, TRBD1, against the DNA was made. TRBV21-1 is designated a pseudogene. This CDR3 contains 12 residues. The CDR3 loop reads CARQGPAYGYTF. CDR3 DNA: TGTGCCCGACAGGGGCCTGCCTATGGCTACACCTTC.

This clonotype was found a few times. The rearrangement joins TRBV11-3 to TRBJ1-5; D is possibly TRBD1 (6 bases). Trimming took 0 bases from V and 0 from J, leaving 18 bases between them. The CDR3 consists of 19 residues. Germline assignment: CDR1 SGHNT and CDR2 YENEEA. CDR3 nucleotide sequence: TGTGCCAGCAGCTTAGATGTCCCAGACAGGATAGATAGCAATCAGCCCCAGCATTTT. The encoded protein is CASSLDVPDRIDSNQPQHF. The entire variable domain, with the rest obtained from reference TRBV11-3 and TRBJ1-5, is as follows: EAGVVQSPRYKIIEKKQPVAFWCNPISGHNTLYWYLQNLGQGPELLIRYENEEAVDDSQLPKDRFSAERLKGVDSTLKIQPAELGDSAVYLCASSLDVPDRIDSNQPQHFGDGTRLSIL.

The rearrangement uses TRBV11-2 and TRBJ1-2; 7 positions match TRBD1. CDR3 size: 15 residues. Trimming at V came to 6 bases and at J to 3 bases, leaving 10 bases not matched to a gene. Germline V CDR1 and CDR2: SGHAT, FQNNGV. In DNA, the CDR3 is TGTGCCAGCAGACCCCTCGGAAGGGGGCACTATGGCTACACCTTC. Encoded protein: CASRPLGRGHYGYTF.